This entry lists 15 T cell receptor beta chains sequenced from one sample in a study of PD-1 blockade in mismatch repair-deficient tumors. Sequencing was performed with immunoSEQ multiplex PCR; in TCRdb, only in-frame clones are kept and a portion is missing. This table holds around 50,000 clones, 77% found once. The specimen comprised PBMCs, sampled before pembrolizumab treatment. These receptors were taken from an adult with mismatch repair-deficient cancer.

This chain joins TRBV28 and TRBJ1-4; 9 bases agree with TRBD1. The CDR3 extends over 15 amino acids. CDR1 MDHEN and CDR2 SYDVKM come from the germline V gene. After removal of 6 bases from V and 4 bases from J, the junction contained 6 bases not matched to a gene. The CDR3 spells CASRDAGQGNEKLFF. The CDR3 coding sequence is TGTGCCAGCAGAGACGCGGGACAGGGTAATGAAAAACTGTTTTTT. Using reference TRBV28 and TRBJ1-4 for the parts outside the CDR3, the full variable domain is DVKVTQSSRYLVKRTGEKVFLECVQDMDHENMFWYRQDPGLGLRLIYFSYDVKMKEKGDIPEGYSVSREKKERFSLILESASTNQTSMYLCASRDAGQGNEKLFFGSGTQLSVL.

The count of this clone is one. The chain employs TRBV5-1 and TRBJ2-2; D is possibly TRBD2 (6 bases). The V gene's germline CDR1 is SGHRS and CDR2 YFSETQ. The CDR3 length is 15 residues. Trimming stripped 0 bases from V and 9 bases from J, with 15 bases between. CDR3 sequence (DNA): TGCGCCAGCAGCTTGGCAGCGGGCGAGAACCGGGAGCTGTTTTTT. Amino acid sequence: CASSLAAGENRELFF. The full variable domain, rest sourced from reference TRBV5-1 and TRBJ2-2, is KAGVTQTPRYLIKTRGQQVTLSCSPISGHRSVSWYQQTPGQGLQFLFEYFSETQRNKGNFPGRFSGRQFSNSRSEMNVSTLELGDSALYLCASSLAAGENRELFFGEGSRLTVL.

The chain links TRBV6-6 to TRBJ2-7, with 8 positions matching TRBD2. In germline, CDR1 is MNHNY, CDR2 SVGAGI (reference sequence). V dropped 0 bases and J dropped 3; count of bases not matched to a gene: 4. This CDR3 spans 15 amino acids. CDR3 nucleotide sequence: TGTGCCAGCAGTTACTCCCAGCGGGGGCTCTACGAGCAGTACTTC. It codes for CASSYSQRGLYEQYF.

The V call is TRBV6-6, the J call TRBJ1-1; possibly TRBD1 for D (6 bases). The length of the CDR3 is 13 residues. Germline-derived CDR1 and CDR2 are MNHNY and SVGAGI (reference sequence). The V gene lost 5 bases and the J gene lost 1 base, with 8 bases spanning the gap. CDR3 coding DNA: TGTGCCAGCAGTCGGACAGAGAACACTGAAGCTTTCTTT. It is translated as CASSRTENTEAFF.

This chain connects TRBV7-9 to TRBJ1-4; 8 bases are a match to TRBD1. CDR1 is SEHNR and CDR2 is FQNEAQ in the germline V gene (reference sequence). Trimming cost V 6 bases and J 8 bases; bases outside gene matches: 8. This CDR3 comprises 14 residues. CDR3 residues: CASSTGQGGEKLFF. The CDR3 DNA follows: TGTGCCAGCAGTACAGGACAGGGCGGAGAAAAACTGTTTTTT.

This CDR3 reads CASSQPSARSNTEAFF. The CDR3 DNA sequence: TGTGCCAGCAGCCAGCCTTCGGCACGTTCGAACACTGAAGCTTTCTTT. The chain uses TRBV4-2 and TRBJ1-1; no reliable D call. Trimming removed 3 bases from V and 1 base from J, with 15 bases in between. CDR3 length: 16 amino acids. From germline, CDR1 is LGHNA and CDR2 YNFKEQ.

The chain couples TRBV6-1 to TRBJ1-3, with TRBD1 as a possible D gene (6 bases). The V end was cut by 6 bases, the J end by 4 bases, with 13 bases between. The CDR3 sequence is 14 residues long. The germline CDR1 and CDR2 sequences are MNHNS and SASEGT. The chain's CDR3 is CASRLTGAGNTIYF. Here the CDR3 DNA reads TGTGCCAGCAGATTGACAGGCGCGGGAAACACCATATATTTT.

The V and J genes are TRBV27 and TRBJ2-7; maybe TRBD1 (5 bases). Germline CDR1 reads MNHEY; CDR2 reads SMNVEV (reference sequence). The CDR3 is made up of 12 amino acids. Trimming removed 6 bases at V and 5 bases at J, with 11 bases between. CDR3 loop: CASSSRVNEQYF. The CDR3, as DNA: TGTGCCAGCAGCTCCAGGGTGAACGAGCAGTACTTC.

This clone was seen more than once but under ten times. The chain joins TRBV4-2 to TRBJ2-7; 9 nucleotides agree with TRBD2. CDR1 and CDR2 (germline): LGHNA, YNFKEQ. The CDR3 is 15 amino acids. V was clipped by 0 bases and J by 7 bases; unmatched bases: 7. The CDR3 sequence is CASSQDGASGEEQYF. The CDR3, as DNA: TGTGCCAGCAGCCAAGACGGGGCTAGCGGGGAAGAGCAGTACTTC.

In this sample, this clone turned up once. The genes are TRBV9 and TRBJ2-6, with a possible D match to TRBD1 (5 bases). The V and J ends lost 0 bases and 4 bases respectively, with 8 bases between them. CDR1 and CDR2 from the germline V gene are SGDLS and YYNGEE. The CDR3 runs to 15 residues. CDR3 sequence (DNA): TGTGCCAGCAGCGTAGAGACAGCCGGGGCCAACGTCCTGACTTTC. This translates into CASSVETAGANVLTF.

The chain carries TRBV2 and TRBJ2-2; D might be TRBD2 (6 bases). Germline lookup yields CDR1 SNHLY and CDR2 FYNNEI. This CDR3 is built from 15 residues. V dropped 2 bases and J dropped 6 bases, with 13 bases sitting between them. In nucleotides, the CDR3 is TGTGCCAGCAGTGAAACAGGAGGGCCCGCCGGGGAGCTGTTTTTT. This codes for CASSETGGPAGELFF.

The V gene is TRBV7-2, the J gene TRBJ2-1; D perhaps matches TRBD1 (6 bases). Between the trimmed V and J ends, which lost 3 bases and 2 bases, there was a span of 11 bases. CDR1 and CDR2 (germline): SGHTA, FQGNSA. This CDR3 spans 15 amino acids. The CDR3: CASSFLGGAYNEQFF. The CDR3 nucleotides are TGTGCCAGCAGCTTCCTAGGGGGAGCCTACAATGAGCAGTTCTTC.

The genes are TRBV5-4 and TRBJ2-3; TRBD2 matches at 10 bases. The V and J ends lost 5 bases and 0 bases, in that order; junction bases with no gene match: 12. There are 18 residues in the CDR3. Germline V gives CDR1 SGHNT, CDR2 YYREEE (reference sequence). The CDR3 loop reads CASSPGTSASASTDTQYF. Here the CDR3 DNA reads TGTGCCAGCAGTCCTGGGACTAGCGCTTCGGCTAGCACAGATACGCAGTATTTT.

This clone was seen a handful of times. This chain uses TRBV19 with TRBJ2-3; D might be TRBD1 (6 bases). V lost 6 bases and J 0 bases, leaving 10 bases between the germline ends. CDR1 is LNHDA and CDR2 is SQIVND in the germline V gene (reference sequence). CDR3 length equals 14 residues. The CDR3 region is CASSGQISTDTQYF. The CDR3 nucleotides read TGTGCCAGTAGCGGACAGATTAGCACAGATACGCAGTATTTT.

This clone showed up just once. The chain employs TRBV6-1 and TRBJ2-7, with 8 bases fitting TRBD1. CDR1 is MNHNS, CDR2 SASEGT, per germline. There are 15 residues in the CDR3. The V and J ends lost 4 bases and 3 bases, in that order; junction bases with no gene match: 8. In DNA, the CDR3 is TGTGCCAGCAGTGTACTCGGGACAGGTAACTACGAGCAGTACTTC. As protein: CASSVLGTGNYEQYF.